The 5 T cell receptor beta chains reported below all come from one sample, sequenced in a study of OX40 agonist ivuxolimab in advanced cancers. The table came from immunoSEQ multiplex PCR; TCRdb's copy has only in-frame clones and leaves some out. Of some 40,000 clones in the sample, about 89% were seen once. The material was CD4+ or CD8+ T cells sorted from blood, obtained in a trial of the OX40 agonist ivuxolimab. Source of these receptors: an adult with an advanced solid tumor such as melanoma, head and neck, liver or kidney cancer.

The V call is TRBV7-3, the J call TRBJ2-1; the match to TRBD2 covers 7 bases. V was clipped by 3 bases and J by 3 bases; unmatched bases: 5. The CDR3 totals 15 residues. CDR1 is SGHTA, CDR2 FQGTGA, per germline. CDR3 protein: CASSLGRADYNEQFF. Written as DNA, the CDR3 is TGTGCCAGCAGCTTGGGGAGGGCAGACTACAATGAGCAGTTCTTC.

This clone was detected only once. The rearrangement joins TRBV29-1 to TRBJ1-2; 11 bases map to TRBD1. The CDR3 extends over 16 amino acids. Germline CDR1 reads SQVTM; CDR2 reads ANQGSEA. Trimming removed 7 bases from V and 4 bases from J; junction bases left unmatched: 14. In nucleotides, the CDR3 is TGCAGCGCTCTCCTACAGGGGGACAGGGGGTTCTATGGCTACACCTTC. Amino acids: CSALLQGDRGFYGYTF.

Details on this clone: Other DNA variants within this sample encode the same CDR3. The chain uses TRBV7-9 and TRBJ2-2; D call uncertain. The CDR3 contains 12 residues. CDR1 is SEHNR, CDR2 FQNEAQ, per germline (reference sequence). V was clipped by 5 bases and J by 3 bases, with 4 bases between them. The CDR3 nucleotides are TGTGCCAGCAGCCCCGACACCGGGGAGCTGTTTTTT. It codes for CASSPDTGELFF. Drawing the rest from reference TRBV7-9 and TRBJ2-2, the complete variable domain is DTGVSQNPRHKITKRGQNVTFRCDPISEHNRLYWYRQTLGQGPEFLTYFQNEAQLEKSRLLSDRFSAERPKGSFSTLEIQRTEQGDSAMYLCASSPDTGELFFGEGSRLTVL.

This sequence joins TRBV5-1 and TRBJ2-1; 9 nucleotides line up with TRBD1. The CDR3 has 18 residues. The J segment lost 6 bases and the V segment lost 0 bases, leaving 13 bases of the junction unmatched. CDR1 and CDR2 (germline): SGHRS, YFSETQ. The CDR3 sequence: CASSLARGTGPRGNEQFF. For the CDR3, the DNA is TGCGCCAGCAGCTTGGCCAGGGGGACAGGGCCCCGCGGCAATGAGCAGTTCTTC.

The chain has TRBV19 and TRBJ2-7, with D perhaps matching TRBD2 (6 bases). The CDR3 contains 15 residues. Germline CDR1 is LNHDA and CDR2 is SQIVND (reference sequence). Trimming pared 5 bases from V and 1 base from J, leaving 15 bases between. CDR3 sequence: CASSPGLARSYEQYF. CDR3 bases: TGTGCCAGTAGTCCGGGACTCGCGAGGTCCTACGAGCAGTACTTC.